A single sample gave rise to the 9 T cell receptor beta chains below, sequenced in a study of identical twins. TCRdb reprocessed the 5' RACE reads with MiXCR, giving one entry per CDR3 protein. Here the sample spans about 520,000 distinct CDR3 sequences, about 20% being singletons. The same data also went into a second study, on T cells expressing NK-cell markers.

The material sequenced was CD4+ T cells sorted from blood. Receptor source: a woman between 18 and 30 years old in good health.

V and J are TRBV6-1 and TRBJ1-5; 7 bases line up with TRBD1. Germline V CDR1 and CDR2: MNHNS, SASEGT. V dropped 6 bases and J dropped 2; count of bases not matched to a gene: 7. The CDR3 contains 15 residues. CDR3 sequence (DNA): TGTGCCAGCAGACCACAGGGGATGGGCAATCAGCCCCAGCATTTT. Protein: CASRPQGMGNQPQHF.

This chain uses TRBV6-2 or TRBV6-3 with TRBJ2-4; TRBD2 aligns across 11 bases. This CDR3 comprises 18 residues. The V gene's germline CDR1 is MNHEY and CDR2 SVGEGT. The junction had 11 bases not matched to a gene; V was cut back by 5 bases and J by 2 bases. The CDR3 nucleotides are TGTGCCAGCAGTCCCCCGGAGATAGCGGGAGGGCCCAAAAACATTCAGTACTTC. This encodes CASSPPEIAGGPKNIQYF.

This clonotype has at least ten counts. V is TRBV6-1 and J is TRBJ1-2; 7 positions agree with TRBD1. CDR1 is MNHNS, CDR2 SASEGT, per germline. The CDR3 sequence is 15 residues long. V was clipped by 5 bases and J by 6 bases; unmatched bases: 12. The DNA for the CDR3 is TGTGCCAGCAGTCCGACCCAAAGGCAGGGGGATGGCTACACCTTC. This gives the protein CASSPTQRQGDGYTF.

This clonotype was counted only a few times. This sequence joins TRBV20-1 and TRBJ1-5, with 11 bases identical to TRBD1. After removal of 6 bases from V and 5 bases from J, the junction contained 15 bases not matched to a gene. This CDR3 spans 17 amino acids. Per the germline V gene, CDR1 is DFQATT and CDR2 is SNEGSKA (reference sequence). CDR3 nucleotide sequence: TGCAGTGCCATAGTCAGTGGGCGGACAGGGGGCCATCAGCCCCAGCATTTT. Translating it yields CSAIVSGRTGGHQPQHF.

This clonotype was detected a few times. This sequence joins TRBV10-3 and TRBJ1-6, with no clear D. Trimming shortened V by 9 bases and J by 2 bases, and 11 bases separated the two germline ends. The V gene's germline CDR1 is ENHRY and CDR2 SYGVKD. The CDR3 runs to 14 residues. CDR3 sequence (DNA): TGTGCCATATCACGGGATGCCTATAATTCACCCCTCCACTTT. Translating it yields CAISRDAYNSPLHF.

The rearrangement links TRBV7-3 to TRBJ2-7, with 7 bases matching TRBD1. The CDR3 contains 19 residues. With 2 bases clipped from V and 5 bases from J, the junction kept 21 bases outside the gene matches. CDR1 and CDR2 from the germline V gene are SGHTA and FQGTGA. The CDR3 region is CASSLSSRKGAGAKDEQYF. CDR3 nucleotides: TGTGCCAGCAGCTTATCGTCCCGCAAGGGGGCAGGGGCTAAAGACGAGCAGTACTTC. Full variable domain (missing parts from reference TRBV7-3 and TRBJ2-7): GAGVSQTPSNKVTEKGKYVELRCDPISGHTALYWYRQSLGQGPEFLIYFQGTGAADDSGLPNDRFFAVRPEGSVSTLKIQRTERGDSAVYLCASSLSSRKGAGAKDEQYFGPGTRLTVT.

This sequence joins TRBV20-1 and TRBJ2-5; 9 bases are shared with TRBD2. CDR3 length equals 14 residues. Germline V gives CDR1 DFQATT, CDR2 SNEGSKA (reference sequence). V gave up 1 base and J gave up 4 bases; unmatched junction bases: 4. CDR3 in DNA: TGCAGTGCTAGAGGGGGGACTAGCTTAGAGACCCAGTACTTC. Translating gives CSARGGTSLETQYF.

This sequence joins TRBV7-8 and TRBJ1-2; 9 nucleotides line up with TRBD1. The V gene end was trimmed by 4 bases and the J gene end by 8 bases; junction bases not matched to a gene: 23. Germline V lookup: CDR1 SGHVS, CDR2 FQNEAQ. The CDR3 spans 19 residues. The CDR3 DNA is TGTGCCAGCAGCTCCGTTTTTCCTTACCGGGACAGGGATTCTATGGGCTACACCTTC. Translated: CASSSVFPYRDRDSMGYTF.

This clonotype was picked up a small number of times. The V gene is TRBV5-1, the J gene TRBJ1-1; a weak D match, TRBD1 (5 bases). Germline values: CDR1 SGHRS, CDR2 YFSETQ. This CDR3 comprises 13 residues. V lost 6 bases, J lost 1 base, and 10 bases lay in between. CDR3: CASTPGQNTEAFF. The CDR3 nucleotides are TGCGCCAGCACCCCCGGACAGAACACTGAAGCTTTCTTT.